These 7 T cell receptor beta chains were all obtained from the same sample, sequenced in a study of T cells in localized non-small cell lung cancer. Here immunoSEQ multiplex PCR was the method, and the copy in TCRdb shows in-frame clones only, minus some. The sample records some 15,000 clones, about 90% being singletons. The specimen comprised peripheral blood mononuclear cells, sampled before any cancer treatment. The receptors were gathered from a woman aged 40-70 years with stage III lung adenocarcinoma.

This clone was detected once. J is TRBJ2-7 and V is TRBV6-4, with D uncertain. This CDR3 comprises 11 residues. Trimming removed 1 base from V and 5 bases from J, with 3 bases in between. CDR1 and CDR2 from the germline V gene are MRHNA and SNTAGT. Written as DNA, the CDR3 is TGTGCCAGCAGTGACTATAACGAGCAGTACTTC. It encodes CASSDYNEQYF.

The rearrangement joins TRBV6-5 to TRBJ2-7, with D perhaps TRBD1 (6 bases). Trimming pared 2 bases from V and 0 bases from J, leaving 8 bases between. The germline V gene has CDR1 MNHEY and CDR2 SVGAGI. The CDR3 extends over 14 amino acids. The CDR3 DNA follows: TGTGCCAGCAGTTACCGGGACACCTCCTACGAGCAGTACTTC. It is translated as CASSYRDTSYEQYF.

V usage is TRBV19 and J usage is TRBJ2-7; TRBD2 might be the D (6 bases). Germline V CDR1 and CDR2: LNHDA, SQIVND (reference sequence). The CDR3 extends over 16 amino acids. V shed 5 bases and J shed 6 bases, with 23 bases lying between them. CDR3 nucleotides: TGTGCCAGTAGTGGGGGACTGGGAGGCGCAAGGGGCGAGCAGTACTTC. Its protein is CASSGGLGGARGEQYF.

V usage is TRBV12-5 and J usage is TRBJ1-1; TRBD1 matches 9 bases. CDR1 LGHNT and CDR2 FRNRAP come from the germline V gene. This CDR3 is 14 amino acids long. Trimming cost V 6 bases and J 6 bases; bases outside gene matches: 8. The CDR3 DNA sequence: TGTGCTAGTGGAAGAAACAGGGGGCATCCTGAAGCTTTCTTT. As protein: CASGRNRGHPEAFF.

The chain couples TRBV5-1 to TRBJ1-4; 8 bases line up with TRBD1. The CDR3 consists of 16 residues. Trimming removed 2 bases from V and 7 bases from J; junction bases left unmatched: 10. Germline CDR1 and CDR2: SGHRS and YFSETQ. CDR3: CASSFGLTGEAEKLFF. The CDR3 bases are TGCGCCAGCAGCTTCGGCCTGACAGGGGAAGCTGAAAAACTGTTTTTT.

The CDR3 spells CASSLRLREQSYNEQFF. The CDR3 coding sequence is TGTGCCAGCAGCCTCCGATTGCGGGAGCAGTCCTACAATGAGCAGTTCTTC. V and J are TRBV7-8 and TRBJ2-1, with 7 bases fitting TRBD2. The ends lost 5 bases at V and 1 base at J; junction bases unmatched: 11. Germline-derived CDR1 and CDR2 are SGHVS and FQNEAQ. This CDR3 spans 17 amino acids. The variable domain in full, with the rest retrieved from reference TRBV7-8 and TRBJ2-1, is GAGVSQSPRYKVAKRGQDVALRCDPISGHVSLFWYQQALGQGPEFLTYFQNEAQLDKSGLPSDRFFAERPEGSVSTLKIQRTQQEDSAVYLCASSLRLREQSYNEQFFGPGTRLTVL.

This chain uses TRBV6-1 with TRBJ2-7; TRBD2 matches 8 bases. The CDR3 extends over 15 amino acids. After removal of 1 base from V and 3 bases from J, the junction contained 5 bases not matched to a gene. Per germline, CDR1 MNHNS and CDR2 SASEGT. CDR3 sequence reads: CASSEGAGGLYEQYF. The CDR3 region has the DNA TGTGCCAGCAGTGAAGGGGCGGGGGGCCTCTACGAGCAGTACTTC.